Each of the 8 T cell receptor beta chains below was sequenced from the same sample in a study of breast tumors, draining lymph nodes, adjacent tissues. TCRdb used MiXCR to reprocess the multiplex PCR reads, holding one entry per CDR3 protein. The sample lists 20,000 to 25,000 distinct CDR3 sequences, under 35% occurring once. The specimen sequenced was breast tumor tissue. All receptors come from a female donor with breast cancer. Some clones in this sample may be carry-over from other donors' samples.

This rearrangement joins TRBV20-1 to TRBJ2-7, with a tentative D call TRBD2 (6 bases). The CDR3 covers 13 residues. The germline V and J ends were trimmed by 3 bases and 5 bases, with 14 bases remaining between them. Germline assignment: CDR1 DFQATT and CDR2 SNEGSKA (reference sequence). DNA of the CDR3: TGCAGTGCTAGTAGAACGGGAGCCGACGAGCAGTACTTC. This codes for CSASRTGADEQYF.

Judged by abundance, this clonotype is medium-sized. The rearrangement links TRBV2 to TRBJ2-3; no clear D gene. Germline V CDR1 and CDR2: SNHLY, FYNNEI. CDR3 length: 15 amino acids. V lost 8 bases, J lost 2 bases, and 17 bases lay in between. The CDR3 DNA reads TGTGCCAGCCTCGCCTCAGCCCCCCACACAGATACGCAGTATTTT. Protein product: CASLASAPHTDTQYF.

The chain couples TRBV12-3 or TRBV12-4 to TRBJ2-1, with TRBD2 matching over 8 bases. This CDR3 contains 18 residues. Trimming at V came to 4 bases and at J to 4 bases, leaving 15 bases not matched to a gene. The DNA of the CDR3 is TGTGCCAGCAGTTCGGACGCCTTACTAGCGGAAACGTACAATGAGCAGTTCTTC. This codes for CASSSDALLAETYNEQFF.

This clonotype has more than one count but fewer than ten. A much larger clone lies one base from this, so it may be a read error. The gene calls are TRBV7-8 and TRBJ2-7, with D possibly TRBD1 on 5 matching bases. The V gene lost 8 bases and the J gene lost 3 bases, with 26 bases spanning the gap. This CDR3 contains 17 residues. Germline V gene data show CDR1 as SGHVS and CDR2 as FQNEAQ. CDR3: CASGTLGVTPTFYEQYF. The CDR3 bases are TGTGCCAGCGGCACCCTAGGGGTAACCCCGACCTTCTACGAGCAGTACTTC.

Details on this clonotype: A much larger clonotype is one base distant, so this may be a read error. The CDR3 spells CVTQQSNEKLFF. The CDR3 region has the DNA TGTGTCACCCAACAGAGTAATGAAAAACTGTTTTTT. The chain employs TRBV2 and TRBJ1-4; D is unresolved. Germline V CDR1 and CDR2: SNHLY, FYNNEI. CDR3 length equals 12 residues.

This clonotype was seen ten or more times. The CDR3 sequence is CASSLWASGKETQYF. CDR3 nucleotides: TGTGCCAGCAGTTTATGGGCTAGCGGGAAAGAGACCCAGTACTTC. The chain joins TRBV28 to TRBJ2-5; TRBD2 matches at 9 bases. This CDR3 spans 15 amino acids. With 0 bases clipped from V and 3 bases from J, the junction kept 2 bases outside the gene matches. Germline assignment: CDR1 MDHEN and CDR2 SYDVKM. Full variable domain (missing parts from reference TRBV28 and TRBJ2-5): DVKVTQSSRYLVKRTGEKVFLECVQDMDHENMFWYRQDPGLGLRLIYFSYDVKMKEKGDIPEGYSVSREKKERFSLILESASTNQTSMYLCASSLWASGKETQYFGPGTRLLVL.

This clonotype counts as large. The chain employs TRBV15 and TRBJ2-5, with 9 bases identical to TRBD2. Germline lookup yields CDR1 LNHNV and CDR2 YYDKDF (reference sequence). Trimming cost V 3 bases and J 11 bases; bases outside gene matches: 7. The CDR3 sequence is 13 residues long. CDR3 in DNA: TGTGCCACCAGCAGTGGGACTAGCCCTAAGCAGTACTTC. Its protein is CATSSGTSPKQYF.

The sample holds many counts of this clonotype. The rearrangement joins TRBV6-6 to TRBJ2-5; 7 bases are a match to TRBD1. V lost 6 bases, J lost 4 bases, and 5 bases stayed unmatched. CDR3 size: 13 residues. Germline V gene data show CDR1 as MNHNY and CDR2 as SVGAGI (reference sequence). The CDR3 DNA follows: TGTGCCAGCAGCTCTACAGGGGTAGAGACCCAGTACTTC. Protein sequence: CASSSTGVETQYF.